Described below is a single T cell receptor beta chain sequence and its context. This record belongs to a study of blood T cell repertoires in COVID-19. Here immunoSEQ multiplex PCR was the method, and the copy in TCRdb shows in-frame clones only, minus some. The sample lists tens of thousands of clones, roughly four fifths occurring once. V dropped 3 bases and J dropped 1; count of bases not matched to a gene: 17. CDR1 and CDR2 (germline): KGHSH, LQKENI. CDR3 length equals 20 residues. This TCR was recovered from a woman of 80 years or more with acute or convalescent COVID-19. The chain carries TRBV18 and TRBJ2-1, with 8 nucleotides matching TRBD2. The sequencing input was peripheral blood. As DNA, the CDR3 is TGTGCCAGCTCACCGGTTGGGTTGATTAGCGGGATAGTGTCCTACAATGAGCAGTTCTTC. Amino acids: CASSPVGLISGIVSYNEQFF.